This T cell receptor beta chain was captured by sequencing in a study of control samples from healthy donors and cancer patients. V lost 8 bases and J lost 6; bases outside the gene matches: 11. Looked up from germline, CDR1 is MNHEY and CDR2 is SMNVEV (reference sequence). The CDR3 spans 14 residues. The assay was immunoSEQ multiplex PCR, and TCRdb's table has in-frame clones only and misses some. The data show approximately 150,000 clones, 75% to 95% seen once. The chain couples TRBV27 to TRBJ1-2, with 8 nucleotides matching TRBD1. The specimen sequenced was blood. The clonotype was recovered from a man aged 25 to 40 in good health. DNA for the CDR3: TGTGCCAGCGGTTACGGACAGGGCGTCGATGGCTACACCTTC. Translation: CASGYGQGVDGYTF.